The sequence of this T cell receptor (beta chain) was determined in a study of T cell responses to AZD1222 COVID-19 vaccine. Study overall: The analysis combined second doses at about 4 or about 12 weeks. General study points: Females made up more of the donors, who were largely white British, and clonal diversity may have come out too low.

To note about this clone: Antigen specificity is unknown.

The CDR3 covers 14 residues. V shed 1 base and J shed 4 bases, with 13 bases lying between them. CDR1 and CDR2 from the germline V gene are SQVTM and ANQGSEA. Repertoires were generated with immunoSEQ multiplex PCR, while TCRdb's copy carries only in-frame clones and drops some. The repertoire has 100,000 to 150,000 clones, roughly nine tenths of them found once; the top ten carry about 3%. The rearrangement joins TRBV29-1 to TRBJ1-1; weak D call: TRBD1 (6 bases). The TCR comes from an adult in good health. This specimen was peripheral blood, taken on day 0 of AZD1222 vaccination. The CDR3 coding sequence is TGCAGCGTTGAAGCACAGGGAAGATTCACTGAAGCTTTCTTT. Translation gives CSVEAQGRFTEAFF. Drawing the rest from reference TRBV29-1 and TRBJ1-1, the complete variable domain is SAVISQKPSRDICQRGTSLTIQCQVDSQVTMMFWYRQQPGQSLTLIATANQGSEATYESGFVIDKFPISRPNLTFSTLTVSNMSPEDSSIYLCSVEAQGRFTEAFFGQGTRLTVV.